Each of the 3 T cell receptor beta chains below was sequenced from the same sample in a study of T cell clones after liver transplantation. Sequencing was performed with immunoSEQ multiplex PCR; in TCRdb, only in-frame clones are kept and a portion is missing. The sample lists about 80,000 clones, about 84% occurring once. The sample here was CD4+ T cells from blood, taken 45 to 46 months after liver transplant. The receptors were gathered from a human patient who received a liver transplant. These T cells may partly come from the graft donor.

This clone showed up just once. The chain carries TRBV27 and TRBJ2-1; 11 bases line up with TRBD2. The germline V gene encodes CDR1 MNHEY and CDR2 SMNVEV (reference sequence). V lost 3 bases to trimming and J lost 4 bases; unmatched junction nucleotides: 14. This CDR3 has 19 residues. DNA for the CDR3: TGTGCCAGCAGTTTCAGGACTAGCGGGTACCGGGGCCTATACAATGAGCAGTTCTTC. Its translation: CASSFRTSGYRGLYNEQFF.

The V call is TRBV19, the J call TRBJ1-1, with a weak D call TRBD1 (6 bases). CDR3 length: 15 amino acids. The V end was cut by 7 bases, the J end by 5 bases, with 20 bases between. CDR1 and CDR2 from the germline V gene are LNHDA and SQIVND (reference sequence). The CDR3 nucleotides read TGTGCCAGTACATTACAGGGTCTAGTGGGAACTGAAGCTTTCTTT. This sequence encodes CASTLQGLVGTEAFF.

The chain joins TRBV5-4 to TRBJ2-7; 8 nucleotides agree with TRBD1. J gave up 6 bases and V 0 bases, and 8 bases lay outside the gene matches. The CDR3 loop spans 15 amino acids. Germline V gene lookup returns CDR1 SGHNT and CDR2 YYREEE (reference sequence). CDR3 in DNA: TGTGCCAGCAGCTTGGGGTCAGGGGGCTTTTTCGAGCAGTACTTC. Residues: CASSLGSGGFFEQYF.